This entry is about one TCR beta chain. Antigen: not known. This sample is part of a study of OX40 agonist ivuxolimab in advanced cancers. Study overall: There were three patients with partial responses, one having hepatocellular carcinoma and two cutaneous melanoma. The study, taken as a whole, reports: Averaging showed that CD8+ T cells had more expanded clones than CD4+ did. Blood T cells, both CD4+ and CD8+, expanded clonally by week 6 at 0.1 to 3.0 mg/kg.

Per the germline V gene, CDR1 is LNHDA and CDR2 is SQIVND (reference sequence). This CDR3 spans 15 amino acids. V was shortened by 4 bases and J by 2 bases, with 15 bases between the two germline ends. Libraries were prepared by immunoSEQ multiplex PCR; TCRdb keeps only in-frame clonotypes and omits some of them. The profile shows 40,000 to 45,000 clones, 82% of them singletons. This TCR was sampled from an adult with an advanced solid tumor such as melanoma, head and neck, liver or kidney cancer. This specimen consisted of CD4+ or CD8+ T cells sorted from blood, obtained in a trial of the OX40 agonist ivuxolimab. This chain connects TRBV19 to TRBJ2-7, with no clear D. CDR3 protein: CASSNGFGRPYEQYF. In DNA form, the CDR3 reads TGTGCCAGTAGTAACGGCTTCGGTCGGCCCTACGAGCAGTACTTC.